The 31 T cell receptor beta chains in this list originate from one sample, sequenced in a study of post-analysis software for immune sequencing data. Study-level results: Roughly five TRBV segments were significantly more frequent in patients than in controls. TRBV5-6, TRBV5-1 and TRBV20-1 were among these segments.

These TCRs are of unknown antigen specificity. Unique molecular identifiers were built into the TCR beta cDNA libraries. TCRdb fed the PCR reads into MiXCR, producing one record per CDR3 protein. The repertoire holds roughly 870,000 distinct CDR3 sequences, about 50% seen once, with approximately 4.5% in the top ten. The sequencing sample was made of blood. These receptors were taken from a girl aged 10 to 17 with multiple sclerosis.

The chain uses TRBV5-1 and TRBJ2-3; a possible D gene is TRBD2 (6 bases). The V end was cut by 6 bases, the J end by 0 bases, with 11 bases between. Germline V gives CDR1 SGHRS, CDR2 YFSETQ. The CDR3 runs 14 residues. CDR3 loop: CASIRGGSTDTQYF. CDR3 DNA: TGCGCCAGCATTCGTGGGGGGAGCACAGATACGCAGTATTTT.

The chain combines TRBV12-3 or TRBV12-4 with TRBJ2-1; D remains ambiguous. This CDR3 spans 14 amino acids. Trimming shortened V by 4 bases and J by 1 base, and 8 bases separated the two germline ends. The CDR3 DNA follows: TGTGCCAGCAGTTGGAGAGCTTCCTACAATGAGCAGTTCTTC. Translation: CASSWRASYNEQFF.

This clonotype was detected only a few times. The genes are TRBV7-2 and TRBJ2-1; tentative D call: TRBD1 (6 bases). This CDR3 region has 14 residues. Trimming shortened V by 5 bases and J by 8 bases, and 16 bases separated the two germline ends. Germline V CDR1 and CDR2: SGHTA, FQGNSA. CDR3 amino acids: CASSGLGYRDEQFF. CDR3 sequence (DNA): TGTGCCAGCAGCGGACTGGGCTACAGGGATGAGCAGTTCTTC.

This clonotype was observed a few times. CDR3 amino acids: CASTRRPDTQYF. The CDR3 DNA reads TGTGCCAGCACACGGAGACCAGATACGCAGTATTTT. The chain has TRBV6-6 and TRBJ2-3; D unclear. In germline, CDR1 is MNHNY, CDR2 SVGAGI (reference sequence). The V end was cut by 7 bases, the J end by 4 bases, with 9 bases between. The length of the CDR3 is 12 residues.

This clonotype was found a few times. The CDR3 nucleotides read TGCAGCTTTGGACAGGGCGGCTACACCTTC. Protein: CSFGQGGYTF. The V call is TRBV29-1, the J call TRBJ1-2; 8 bases fit TRBD1. Losses at the gene ends were 8 bases for V and 8 bases for J; bases not matched to a gene: 4. The CDR3 spans 10 residues. Per germline, CDR1 SQVTM and CDR2 ANQGSEA.

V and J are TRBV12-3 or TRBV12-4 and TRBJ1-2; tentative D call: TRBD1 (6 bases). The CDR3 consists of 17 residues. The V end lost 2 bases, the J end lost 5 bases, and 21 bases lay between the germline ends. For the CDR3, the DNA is TGTGCCAGCAGTTTATCGCTGCGGGGGGCAGCAGAATATGGCTACACCTTC. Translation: CASSLSLRGAAEYGYTF.

The CDR3 protein is CSAARDSSQTVETQYF. CDR3 nucleotide sequence: TGCAGCGCCGCAAGGGACAGTTCCCAGACCGTCGAGACCCAGTACTTC. This chain connects TRBV29-1 to TRBJ2-5; 7 nucleotides match TRBD1. Germline values: CDR1 SQVTM, CDR2 ANQGSEA. This CDR3 is 16 amino acids long. V was clipped by 7 bases and J by 5 bases; unmatched bases: 19.

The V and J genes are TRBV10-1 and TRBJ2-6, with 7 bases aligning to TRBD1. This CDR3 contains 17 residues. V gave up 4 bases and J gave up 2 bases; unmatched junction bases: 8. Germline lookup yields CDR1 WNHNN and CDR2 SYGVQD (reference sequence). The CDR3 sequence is CASSGNRGTAGANVLTF. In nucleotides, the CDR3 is TGCGCCAGCAGTGGTAACAGGGGTACTGCTGGGGCCAACGTCCTGACTTTC.

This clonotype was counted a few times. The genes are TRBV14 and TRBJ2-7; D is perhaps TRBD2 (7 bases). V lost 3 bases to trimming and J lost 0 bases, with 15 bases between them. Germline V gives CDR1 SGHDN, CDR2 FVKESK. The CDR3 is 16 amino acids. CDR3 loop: CASSQSGGGHSYEQYF. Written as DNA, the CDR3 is TGTGCCAGCAGCCAGTCGGGGGGCGGACACTCCTACGAGCAGTACTTC. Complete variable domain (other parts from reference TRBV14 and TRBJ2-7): EAGVTQFPSHSVIEKGQTVTLRCDPISGHDNLYWYRRVMGKEIKFLLHFVKESKQDESGMPNNRFLAERTGGTYSTLKVQPAELEDSGVYFCASSQSGGGHSYEQYFGPGTRLTVT.

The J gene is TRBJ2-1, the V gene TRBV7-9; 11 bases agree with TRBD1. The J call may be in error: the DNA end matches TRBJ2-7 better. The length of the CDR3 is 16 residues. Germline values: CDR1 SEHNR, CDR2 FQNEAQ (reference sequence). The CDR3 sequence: CASSYGPGQGDHEQYF. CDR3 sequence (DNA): TGTGCCAGCAGCTACGGACCGGGACAGGGGGACCACGAGCAGTACTTC.

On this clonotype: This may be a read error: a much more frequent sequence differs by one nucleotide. CDR3 in amino acids: CVSSLEGNQPQHF. In nucleotides, the CDR3 is TGTGTCAGCAGCTTAGAAGGGAATCAGCCCCAGCATTTT. V usage is TRBV7-9 and J usage is TRBJ1-5; D is uncertain. From germline, CDR1 is SEHNR and CDR2 FQNEAQ (reference sequence). This CDR3 is built from 13 residues.

DNA for the CDR3: TGCAGTGCTTCCCAAGGGGGACAGGGCCATGGCTACACCTTC. The encoded protein is CSASQGGQGHGYTF. The chain recombines TRBV20-1 with TRBJ1-2; 9 bases agree with TRBD1. V dropped 5 bases and J dropped 6; count of bases not matched to a gene: 10. Per the germline V gene, CDR1 is DFQATT and CDR2 is SNEGSKA (reference sequence). The CDR3 runs 14 residues.

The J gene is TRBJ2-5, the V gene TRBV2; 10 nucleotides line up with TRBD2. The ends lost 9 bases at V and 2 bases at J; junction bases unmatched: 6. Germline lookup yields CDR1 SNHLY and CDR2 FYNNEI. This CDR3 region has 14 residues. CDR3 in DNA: TGTGCCAGGGGGGGGACTAGCGTTCAAGAGACCCAGTACTTC. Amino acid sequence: CARGGTSVQETQYF.

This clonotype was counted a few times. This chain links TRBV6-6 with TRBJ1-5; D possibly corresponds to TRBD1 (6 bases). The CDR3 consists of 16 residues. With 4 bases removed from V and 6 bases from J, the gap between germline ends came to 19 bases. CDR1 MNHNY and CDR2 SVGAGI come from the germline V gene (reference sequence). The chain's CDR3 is CASSSHRTEEGQPQHF. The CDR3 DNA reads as TGTGCCAGCAGTTCCCACCGGACAGAGGAAGGTCAGCCCCAGCATTTT.

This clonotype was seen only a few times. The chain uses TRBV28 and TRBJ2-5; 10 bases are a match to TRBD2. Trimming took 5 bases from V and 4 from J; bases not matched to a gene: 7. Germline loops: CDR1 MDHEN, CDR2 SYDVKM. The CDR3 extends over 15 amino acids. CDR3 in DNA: TGTGCCAGCAGTAAAGCGGGAGGGCCAGGAGAGACCCAGTACTTC. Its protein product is CASSKAGGPGETQYF.

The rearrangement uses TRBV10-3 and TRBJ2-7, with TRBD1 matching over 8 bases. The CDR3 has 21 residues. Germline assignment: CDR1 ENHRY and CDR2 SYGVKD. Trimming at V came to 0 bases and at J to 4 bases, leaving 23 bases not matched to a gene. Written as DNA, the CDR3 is TGTGCCATCAGTGAGTCGATGAGGGAGAGGGACAGGAGGGGCGCCCCTTACGAGCAGTACTTC. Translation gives CAISESMRERDRRGAPYEQYF.

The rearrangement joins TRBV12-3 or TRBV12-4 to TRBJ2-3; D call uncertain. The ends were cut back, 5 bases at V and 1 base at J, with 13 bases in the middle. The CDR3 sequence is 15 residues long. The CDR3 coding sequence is TGTGCCAGCAGTCATCGCCCGGCAGGCACAGATACGCAGTATTTT. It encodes CASSHRPAGTDTQYF.

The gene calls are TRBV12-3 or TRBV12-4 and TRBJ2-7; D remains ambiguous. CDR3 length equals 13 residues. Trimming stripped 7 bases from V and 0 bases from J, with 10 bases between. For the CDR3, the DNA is TGTGCCAGCAACACTGACGGCTCCTACGAGCAGTACTTC. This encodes CASNTDGSYEQYF.

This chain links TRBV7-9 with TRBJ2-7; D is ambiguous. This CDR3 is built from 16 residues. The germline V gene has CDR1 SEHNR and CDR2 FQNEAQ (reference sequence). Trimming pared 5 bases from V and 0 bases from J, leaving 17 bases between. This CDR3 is CASSISGSGLSYEQYF. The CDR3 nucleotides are TGTGCCAGCAGCATATCCGGGTCAGGCCTCTCCTACGAGCAGTACTTC.

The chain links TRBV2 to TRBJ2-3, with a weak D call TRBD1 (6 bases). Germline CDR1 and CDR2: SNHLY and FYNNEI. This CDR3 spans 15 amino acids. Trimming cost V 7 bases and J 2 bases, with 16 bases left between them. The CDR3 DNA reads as TGTGCCAGCAAGGCAACGACAGGATCCACAGATACGCAGTATTTT. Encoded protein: CASKATTGSTDTQYF. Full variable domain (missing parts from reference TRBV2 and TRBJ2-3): EPEVTQTPSHQVTQMGQEVILRCVPISNHLYFYWYRQILGQKVEFLVSFYNNEISEKSEIFDDQFSVERPDGSNFTLKIRSTKLEDSAMYFCASKATTGSTDTQYFGPGTRLTVL.

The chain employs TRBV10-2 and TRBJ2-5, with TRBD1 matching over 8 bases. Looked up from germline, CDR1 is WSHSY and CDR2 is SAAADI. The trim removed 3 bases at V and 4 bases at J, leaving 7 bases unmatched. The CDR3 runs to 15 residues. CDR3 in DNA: TGCGCCAGCAGTGACGGACAGGGAAGACGAGAGACCCAGTACTTC. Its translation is CASSDGQGRRETQYF.

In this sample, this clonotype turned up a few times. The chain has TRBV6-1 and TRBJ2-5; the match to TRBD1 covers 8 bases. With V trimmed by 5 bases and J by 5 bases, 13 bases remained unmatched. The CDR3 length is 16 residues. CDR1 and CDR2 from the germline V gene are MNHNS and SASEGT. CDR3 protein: CASSIQPRGQRETQYF. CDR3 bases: TGTGCCAGCAGTATACAACCCAGGGGGCAGCGGGAGACCCAGTACTTC.

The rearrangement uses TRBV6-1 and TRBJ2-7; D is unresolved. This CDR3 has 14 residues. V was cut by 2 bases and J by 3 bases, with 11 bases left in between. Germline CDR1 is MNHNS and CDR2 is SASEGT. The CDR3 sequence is CASSENRRSYEQYF. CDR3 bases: TGTGCCAGCAGTGAAAACCGACGTAGCTACGAGCAGTACTTC.

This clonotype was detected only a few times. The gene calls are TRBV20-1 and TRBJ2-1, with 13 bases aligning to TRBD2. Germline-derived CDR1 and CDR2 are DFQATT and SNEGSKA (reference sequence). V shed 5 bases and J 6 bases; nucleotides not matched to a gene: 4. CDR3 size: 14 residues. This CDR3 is CSALGTSGTNEQFF. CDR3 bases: TGCAGTGCTCTCGGGACTAGCGGGACCAATGAGCAGTTCTTC.

CDR3 nucleotides: TGTGCCAGCAGCTTGTACACAGATACGCAGTATTTT. Translated: CASSLYTDTQYF. V is TRBV7-3 and J is TRBJ2-3; D call uncertain. The CDR3 contains 12 residues. V was pared by 3 bases and J by 2 bases, with 3 bases between. The germline V gene encodes CDR1 SGHTA and CDR2 FQGTGA.

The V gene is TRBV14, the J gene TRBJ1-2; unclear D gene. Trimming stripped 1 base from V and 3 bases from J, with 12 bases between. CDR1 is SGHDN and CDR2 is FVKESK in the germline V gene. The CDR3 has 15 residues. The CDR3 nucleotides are TGTGCCAGCAGCCAAGGCCCCCCACCGTACTATGGCTACACCTTC. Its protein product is CASSQGPPPYYGYTF.

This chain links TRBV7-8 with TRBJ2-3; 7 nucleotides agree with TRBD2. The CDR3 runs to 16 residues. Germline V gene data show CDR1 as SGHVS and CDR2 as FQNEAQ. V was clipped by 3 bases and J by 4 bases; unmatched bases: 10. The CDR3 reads CASSFKCWRGSDTQYF. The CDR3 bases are TGTGCCAGCAGCTTCAAGTGTTGGCGGGGGTCAGATACGCAGTATTTT. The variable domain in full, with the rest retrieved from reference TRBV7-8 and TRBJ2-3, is GAGVSQSPRYKVAKRGQDVALRCDPISGHVSLFWYQQALGQGPEFLTYFQNEAQLDKSGLPSDRFFAERPEGSVSTLKIQRTQQEDSAVYLCASSFKCWRGSDTQYFGPGTRLTVL.

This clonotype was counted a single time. CDR3 bases: TGTGCCAGCAGCTTTGGACAGGAGGTCTCACCCCTCCACTTT. Residues: CASSFGQEVSPLHF. The chain has TRBV6-6 and TRBJ1-6; 7 bases line up with TRBD1. The CDR3 covers 14 residues. The V segment lost 6 bases and the J segment 10 bases; nucleotides outside the gene matches: 9. Germline V lookup: CDR1 MNHNY, CDR2 SVGAGI (reference sequence).

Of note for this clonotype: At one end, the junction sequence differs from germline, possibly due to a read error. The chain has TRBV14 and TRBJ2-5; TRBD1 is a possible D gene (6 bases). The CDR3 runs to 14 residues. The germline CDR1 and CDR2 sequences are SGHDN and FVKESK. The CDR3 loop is CTSSQDLGAQTQYF. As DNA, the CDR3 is TGTACCAGCAGCCAAGATCTGGGGGCCCAGACCCAGTACTTC. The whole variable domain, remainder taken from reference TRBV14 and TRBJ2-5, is EAGVTQFPSHSVIEKGQTVTLRCDPISGHDNLYWYRRVMGKEIKFLLHFVKESKQDESGMPNNRFLAERTGGTYSTLKVQPAELEDSGVYFCTSSQDLGAQTQYFGPGTRLLVL.

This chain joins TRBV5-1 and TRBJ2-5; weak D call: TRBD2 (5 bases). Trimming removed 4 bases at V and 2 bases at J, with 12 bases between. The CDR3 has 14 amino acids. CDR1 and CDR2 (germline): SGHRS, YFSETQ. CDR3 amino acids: CASSEGFAQETQYF. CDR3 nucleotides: TGCGCCAGCAGCGAGGGATTTGCGCAAGAGACCCAGTACTTC.

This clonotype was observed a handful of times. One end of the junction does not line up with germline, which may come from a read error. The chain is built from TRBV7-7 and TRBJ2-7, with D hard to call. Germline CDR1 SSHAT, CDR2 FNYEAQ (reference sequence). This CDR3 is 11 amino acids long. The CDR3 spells CASSSRVGQYF. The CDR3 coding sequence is TGTGCTAGCAGCTCCCGGGTAGGGCAGTACTTC.